This TCR beta chain is from a study of identical twins. This clonotype came up a few times. The donors were all healthy and Caucasian. The CDR3 extends over 24 amino acids. Trimming at V came to 0 bases and at J to 5 bases, leaving 28 bases not matched to a gene. CDR1 is SGHVT and CDR2 is SQSDAQ in the germline V gene. Unique molecular identifiers were present on the cDNA, and a universal primer site came from template switching. MiXCR was run by TCRdb on the 5' RACE reads, yielding one entry per CDR3 protein. Of some 900,000 distinct CDR3 sequences listed, 9% to 15% are singletons. This sample also belongs to another study, concerning yellow fever vaccine responses in identical twins. As that report states: Twins reportedly showed a vaccine T cell response that seemed partly convergent and partly personalized.

This receptor was obtained from a young woman in good health. The chain links TRBV7-4 to TRBJ2-3; 11 bases are a match to TRBD2. The material sequenced was PBMCs. CDR3 amino acids: CASSLAPLNLLRDNSLAGVDTQYF. CDR3 in DNA: TGTGCCAGCAGCTTAGCTCCCTTGAATCTTCTCCGGGACAACTCACTAGCGGGAGTAGATACGCAGTATTTT.